A single sample is the source of the 30 T cell receptor beta chains below, sequenced in a study of T cell responses to AZD1222 COVID-19 vaccine. Measured with immunoSEQ multiplex PCR; TCRdb has only the in-frame clones, and not every one. The data contain over 85,000 clones, 88% of them singletons. The sequences come from peripheral blood, collected on day 0 of AZD1222 vaccination. The receptors derive from an adult in good health.

Here the CDR3 DNA reads TGTGCCAGCAGTGAAGCGATGTCGGGCTCCTACAATGAGCAGTTCTTC. Amino acid sequence: CASSEAMSGSYNEQFF. The chain has TRBV2 and TRBJ2-1; no definite D call. V lost 0 bases and J lost 0, with 9 bases in between. The CDR3 spans 16 residues. Germline CDR1 reads SNHLY; CDR2 reads FYNNEI. Filled out from reference TRBV2 and TRBJ2-1, the complete variable domain reads EPEVTQTPSHQVTQMGQEVILRCVPISNHLYFYWYRQILGQKVEFLVSFYNNEISEKSEIFDDQFSVERPDGSNFTLKIRSTKLEDSAMYFCASSEAMSGSYNEQFFGPGTRLTVL.

This clone was seen only once. The rearrangement links TRBV18 to TRBJ2-7; maybe TRBD2 (5 bases). The CDR3 totals 13 residues. Germline V CDR1 and CDR2: KGHSH, LQKENI. The germline V and J ends were trimmed by 3 bases and 2 bases, with 8 bases remaining between them. The CDR3, as DNA: TGTGCCAGCTCACCGGAGGTTGCCTACGAGCAGTACTTC. Translating it yields CASSPEVAYEQYF.

The chain combines TRBV20-1 with TRBJ2-1; 8 bases match TRBD2. This CDR3 region has 15 residues. Germline CDR1 DFQATT, CDR2 SNEGSKA (reference sequence). The junction had 4 bases not matched to a gene; V was cut back by 3 bases and J by 0 bases. CDR3 sequence reads: CSASSGVSSYNEQFF. CDR3 DNA: TGCAGTGCTAGTAGCGGGGTGAGCTCCTACAATGAGCAGTTCTTC.

The chain uses TRBV11-2 and TRBJ2-1, with D perhaps matching TRBD1 or TRBD2 (5 bases each). Germline V CDR1 and CDR2: SGHAT, FQNNGV. The CDR3 is 14 amino acids. The V gene lost 5 bases and the J gene lost 6 bases, with 14 bases spanning the gap. The CDR3 reads CASSKGGTGNEQFF. Here the CDR3 DNA reads TGTGCCAGCAGCAAAGGTGGGACCGGCAATGAGCAGTTCTTC.

For this clone: The identical CDR3 is also encoded by other nucleotide sequences in the sample. The chain has TRBV3-1 (or the pseudogene TRBV3-2) and TRBJ1-5; D not resolved. The germline CDR1 and CDR2 sequences are LGHDT and YNNKEL (reference sequence). The CDR3 covers 13 residues. The V end was cut by 3 bases, the J end by 7 bases, with 10 bases between. The CDR3 is CASSQIGNQPQHF. CDR3 bases: TGTGCCAGCAGCCAGATAGGGAACCAGCCCCAGCATTTT.

This clone came up once. The rearrangement uses TRBV3-1 (or the pseudogene TRBV3-2) and TRBJ1-3; D unresolved. This CDR3 comprises 14 residues. Per germline, CDR1 LGHDT and CDR2 YNNKEL (reference sequence). V was clipped by 0 bases and J by 10 bases, with 13 bases between them. CDR3 coding DNA: TGTGCCAGCAGCCAAGATCGCCCCCTCGGGACCATATATTTT. This translates into CASSQDRPLGTIYF.

The V gene is TRBV5-5, the J gene TRBJ2-5, with 8 bases lining up with TRBD2. The V segment lost 2 bases and the J segment 4 bases; nucleotides outside the gene matches: 4. This CDR3 spans 14 amino acids. Germline assignment: CDR1 SGHKS and CDR2 YYEKEE (reference sequence). CDR3 sequence reads: CASSLGGGRETQYF. As DNA, the CDR3 is TGTGCCAGCAGCTTAGGCGGGGGGCGAGAGACCCAGTACTTC.

This sequence joins TRBV21-1 and TRBJ2-7; TRBD1, the table's D call, lacks a check against the DNA. TRBV21-1 is a pseudogene. This CDR3 region has 17 residues. For the CDR3, the DNA is TGTGCCAGCAGCAAAGTCAGAGGACAACTTATCTCCTACGAGCAGTACTTC. Protein product: CASSKVRGQLISYEQYF.

The rearrangement links TRBV29-1 to TRBJ1-1; no firm D call. CDR1 is SQVTM and CDR2 is ANQGSEA in the germline V gene. This CDR3 is 12 amino acids long. Between the trimmed V and J ends, which lost 4 bases and 2 bases, there was a span of 8 bases. The chain's CDR3 is CSVGAGNTEAFF. In DNA form, the CDR3 reads TGCAGCGTTGGGGCCGGTAACACTGAAGCTTTCTTT.

The rearrangement joins TRBV5-4 to TRBJ2-2, with D perhaps TRBD2 (5 bases). The germline V gene encodes CDR1 SGHNT and CDR2 YYREEE (reference sequence). The CDR3 consists of 15 residues. Deletions cut 4 bases from V and 4 bases from J, with 14 bases between. This CDR3 is CASSPTGEITGELFF. In DNA, the CDR3 is TGTGCCAGCAGCCCTACCGGGGAGATCACCGGGGAGCTGTTTTTT.

The gene calls are TRBV5-1 and TRBJ1-1; maybe TRBD1 (5 bases). The CDR3 is 15 residues long. V dropped 1 base and J dropped 3 bases, with 13 bases sitting between them. CDR1 is SGHRS, CDR2 YFSETQ, per germline. In DNA, the CDR3 is TGCGCCAGCAGCTTGACCCACCTGGGGGACACTGAAGCTTTCTTT. Translated: CASSLTHLGDTEAFF.

This rearrangement joins TRBV5-5 to TRBJ2-6; D gene ambiguous. The CDR3 loop spans 17 amino acids. Trimming shortened V by 4 bases and J by 1 base, and 15 bases separated the two germline ends. Germline-derived CDR1 and CDR2 are SGHKS and YYEKEE (reference sequence). In nucleotides, the CDR3 is TGTGCCAGCAGCCCCGCCTATTGGGCGTCTGGGGCCAACGTCCTGACTTTC. Amino acid sequence: CASSPAYWASGANVLTF. The full variable domain, completed using reference TRBV5-5 and TRBJ2-6, is DAGVTQSPTHLIKTRGQQVTLRCSPISGHKSVSWYQQVLGQGPQFIFQYYEKEERGRGNFPDRFSARQFPNYSSELNVNALLLGDSALYLCASSPAYWASGANVLTFGAGSRLTVL.

The chain combines TRBV19 with TRBJ1-1, with a tentative D call TRBD1 (5 bases). From germline, CDR1 is LNHDA and CDR2 SQIVND (reference sequence). The CDR3 totals 15 residues. The V and J ends lost 3 bases and 1 base respectively, with 12 bases between them. The CDR3 protein is CASSISGHPNTEAFF. CDR3 DNA sequence: TGTGCCAGTAGTATCTCCGGACACCCGAACACTGAAGCTTTCTTT. Full variable domain (outside the CDR3, taken from reference TRBV19 and TRBJ1-1): DGGITQSPKYLFRKEGQNVTLSCEQNLNHDAMYWYRQDPGQGLRLIYYSQIVNDFQKGDIAEGYSVSREKKESFPLTVTSAQKNPTAFYLCASSISGHPNTEAFFGQGTRLTVV.

The CDR3 is CASTVKGFGYTF. As DNA, the CDR3 is TGTGCCAGCACGGTAAAAGGGTTCGGCTACACCTTC. The J gene is TRBJ1-2, the V gene TRBV28; no clear D gene. Trimming removed 7 bases from V and 8 bases from J, with 14 bases in between. The CDR3 consists of 12 residues. CDR1 is MDHEN and CDR2 is SYDVKM in the germline V gene.

The chain combines TRBV9 with TRBJ2-1, with TRBD1 as a possible D gene (7 bases). Trimming stripped 4 bases from V and 1 base from J, with 12 bases between. CDR3 length equals 15 residues. The V gene's germline CDR1 is SGDLS and CDR2 YYNGEE. CDR3 region: CASSSQGGSYNEQFF. The CDR3 nucleotides are TGTGCCAGCAGCTCCCAGGGGGGATCCTACAATGAGCAGTTCTTC.

There are a few counts of this clone. The chain joins TRBV7-6 to TRBJ2-7; 7 bases agree with TRBD1. The V segment lost 2 bases and the J segment 5 bases; nucleotides outside the gene matches: 6. From germline, CDR1 is SGHVS and CDR2 FNYEAQ. The CDR3 is 14 amino acids. For the CDR3, the DNA is TGTGCCAGCAGCTTATCGACAGGGTTCCACGAGCAGTACTTC. Its translation: CASSLSTGFHEQYF.

The CDR3 protein is CASSLVERTDTQYF. DNA for the CDR3: TGCGCCAGCAGCTTGGTTGAGCGCACAGATACGCAGTATTTT. The chain links TRBV5-1 to TRBJ2-3; D remains unclear. Deletions cut 0 bases from V and 1 base from J, with 6 bases between. CDR3 length equals 14 residues. CDR1 is SGHRS and CDR2 is YFSETQ in the germline V gene.

The DNA of the CDR3 is TGCGCCAGCAGCCGAGGTGGCACCGGGGAGCTGTTTTTT. Its protein is CASSRGGTGELFF. V is TRBV4-1 and J is TRBJ2-2; D gene ambiguous. The CDR3 length is 13 residues. Trimming shortened V by 4 bases and J by 4 bases, and 7 bases separated the two germline ends. The V gene's germline CDR1 is MGHRA and CDR2 YSYEKL.

The chain couples TRBV19 to TRBJ2-3; D unclear. Germline V gene data show CDR1 as LNHDA and CDR2 as SQIVND (reference sequence). The CDR3 runs 14 residues. V lost 5 bases and J 5 bases, leaving 14 bases between the germline ends. DNA of the CDR3: TGTGCCAGTAGTGCAGATAGGCCGGGAGATACGCAGTATTTT. This encodes CASSADRPGDTQYF. Full variable domain (remainder filled in from reference TRBV19 and TRBJ2-3): DGGITQSPKYLFRKEGQNVTLSCEQNLNHDAMYWYRQDPGQGLRLIYYSQIVNDFQKGDIAEGYSVSREKKESFPLTVTSAQKNPTAFYLCASSADRPGDTQYFGPGTRLTVL.

This clone came up once. The genes are TRBV15 and TRBJ2-5; either TRBD1 or TRBD2 may fit D (5 bases each). This CDR3 has 15 residues. Germline lookup yields CDR1 LNHNV and CDR2 YYDKDF (reference sequence). V was shortened by 1 base and J by 1 base, with 10 bases between the two germline ends. CDR3 protein: CATSRVGRPQETQYF. DNA for the CDR3: TGTGCCACCAGCAGAGTGGGACGGCCCCAAGAGACCCAGTACTTC.

The chain has TRBV5-5 and TRBJ2-1; no definite D call. This CDR3 spans 14 amino acids. V was shortened by 4 bases and J by 8 bases, with 16 bases between the two germline ends. From germline, CDR1 is SGHKS and CDR2 YYEKEE (reference sequence). In DNA, the CDR3 is TGTGCCAGCAGCACCACCGTAAAGGCGGATGAGCAGTTCTTC. Translation gives CASSTTVKADEQFF.

This chain connects TRBV5-1 to TRBJ1-1; D possibly corresponds to TRBD1 (5 bases). CDR1 and CDR2 (germline): SGHRS, YFSETQ. V lost 0 bases to trimming and J lost 0 bases, with 6 bases between them. The length of the CDR3 is 14 residues. The CDR3, as DNA: TGCGCCAGCAGCTTGGAACAGGTGAACACTGAAGCTTTCTTT. It yields the protein CASSLEQVNTEAFF.

This chain joins TRBV19 and TRBJ1-1, with D uncertain. This CDR3 comprises 10 residues. V shed 8 bases and J shed 6 bases, with 7 bases lying between them. Germline CDR1 reads LNHDA; CDR2 reads SQIVND (reference sequence). In nucleotides, the CDR3 is TGTGCCAGTCGGGGTCCTGAAGCTTTCTTT. The encoded protein is CASRGPEAFF. Based on the CDR3 plus reference TRBV19 and TRBJ1-1, the full variable domain is DGGITQSPKYLFRKEGQNVTLSCEQNLNHDAMYWYRQDPGQGLRLIYYSQIVNDFQKGDIAEGYSVSREKKESFPLTVTSAQKNPTAFYLCASRGPEAFFGQGTRLTVV.

The gene calls are TRBV11-2 and TRBJ2-2; D is unclear. The CDR3 is 16 residues long. Germline CDR1 SGHAT, CDR2 FQNNGV. Trimming left V 0 bases short and J 0 bases short, with 8 bases between. CDR3 bases: TGTGCCAGCAGCTTAGAGAGCCGGTCGAACACCGGGGAGCTGTTTTTT. Translation gives CASSLESRSNTGELFF. The full variable domain, completed using reference TRBV11-2 and TRBJ2-2, is EAGVAQSPRYKIIEKRQSVAFWCNPISGHATLYWYQQILGQGPKLLIQFQNNGVVDDSQLPKDRFSAERLKGVDSTLKIQPAKLEDSAVYLCASSLESRSNTGELFFGEGSRLTVL.

V is TRBV5-1 and J is TRBJ1-1; D unresolved. CDR3 size: 14 residues. Germline V gene sequence: CDR1 SGHRS, CDR2 YFSETQ. V gave up 2 bases and J gave up 3 bases, with 11 bases separating them. CDR3 loop: CASSFARDHTEAFF. CDR3 coding DNA: TGCGCCAGCAGCTTCGCCCGCGACCACACTGAAGCTTTCTTT.

This clone was counted once. The V call is TRBV15, the J call TRBJ1-2; no clear D gene. Trimming left V 5 bases short and J 2 bases short, with 12 bases between. In germline, CDR1 is LNHNV, CDR2 YYDKDF (reference sequence). CDR3 length: 14 amino acids. The CDR3 DNA is TGTGCCACCAGCTATGGACTGGAGAACTATGGCTACACCTTC. Amino acid sequence: CATSYGLENYGYTF.

The V gene is TRBV18, the J gene TRBJ2-7, with D perhaps TRBD2 (6 bases). Between the trimmed V and J ends, which lost 0 bases and 6 bases, there was a span of 15 bases. This CDR3 contains 15 residues. From germline, CDR1 is KGHSH and CDR2 LQKENI. The CDR3 reads CASSPPRLQGGEQYF. The CDR3 DNA reads as TGTGCCAGCTCACCACCTCGATTGCAGGGAGGCGAGCAGTACTTC.

The V gene is TRBV6-5, the J gene TRBJ2-7; the D is unclear. The germline CDR1 and CDR2 sequences are MNHEY and SVGAGI. Trimming removed 6 bases at V and 7 bases at J, with 19 bases between. This CDR3 is 14 amino acids long. CDR3 in amino acids: CASSPRIPLGEQYF. The CDR3 nucleotides read TGTGCCAGCAGCCCAAGGATCCCGTTGGGGGAGCAGTACTTC.

V usage is TRBV7-9 and J usage is TRBJ1-2, with TRBD1 as a possible D gene (5 bases). This CDR3 region has 13 residues. V dropped 1 base and J dropped 6 bases, with 9 bases sitting between them. Germline-derived CDR1 and CDR2 are SEHNR and FQNEAQ (reference sequence). CDR3 protein: CASSLVGTDGYTF. CDR3 sequence (DNA): TGTGCCAGCAGCTTAGTAGGGACGGATGGCTACACCTTC. Together with reference TRBV7-9 and TRBJ1-2, the CDR3 gives the full variable domain: DTGVSQNPRHKITKRGQNVTFRCDPISEHNRLYWYRQTLGQGPEFLTYFQNEAQLEKSRLLSDRFSAERPKGSFSTLEIQRTEQGDSAMYLCASSLVGTDGYTFGSGTRLTVV.

CDR3 loop: CASSQDSLAVPLSYEQYF. In DNA, the CDR3 is TGCGCCAGCAGCCAAGATTCGCTAGCGGTACCCCTCTCCTACGAGCAGTACTTC. The V and J genes are TRBV4-1 and TRBJ2-7; 7 bases fit TRBD2. The germline V gene encodes CDR1 MGHRA and CDR2 YSYEKL. The CDR3 is made up of 18 amino acids. J lost 0 bases, V lost 0 bases, and 11 bases had no gene match.